This section outlines one T cell receptor beta chain sequence together with its context. The antigen is unknown. At one end, the junction sequence differs from germline, possibly due to a read error. The data derive from a study of blood T cells in healthy people across ages. Findings and caveats of the study: Correlation between TCR beta diversity and naive T cell percentage was strong.

Every donor contributed around 10 milliliters of peripheral blood by blood draw. Each sample used at least 6 million PBMCs. CDR1 is SGDLS and CDR2 is YYNGEE in the germline V gene. The CDR3 totals 14 residues. Then a second PCR, running roughly 7 to 11 cycles, was carried out with a sample-barcoded 5' primer and a J-beta primer mix. A 12-random-nucleotide template-switch adaptor tagged each cDNA molecule. TCRdb recomputed calls from the 5' RACE reads with MiXCR, one row per CDR3 protein. The sample carries approximately 800,000 distinct CDR3 sequences, 60% to 80% recorded once. The TCR comes from a young man in good health. The specimen sequenced was blood. V and J are TRBV9 and TRBJ2-1; 10 positions agree with TRBD2. This CDR3 reads CANSVAGGLSGQFF. As DNA, the CDR3 is TGTGCCAACAGCGTAGCGGGGGGCCTTAGTGGGCAGTTCTTC. Variable domain in full (rest from reference TRBV9 and TRBJ2-1): DSGVTQTPKHLITATGQRVTLRCSPRSGDLSVYWYQQSLDQGLQFLIQYYNGEERAKGNILERFSAQQFPDLHSELNLSSLELGDSALYFCANSVAGGLSGQFFGPGTRLTVL.